What follows describes a single TCR beta chain. This CDR3 is built from 17 residues. Germline assignment: CDR1 SGHTA and CDR2 FQGNSA. V lost 1 base to trimming and J lost 0 bases, with 13 bases between them. The data were taken from a study of OX40 agonist ivuxolimab in advanced cancers. Using immunoSEQ multiplex PCR, the repertoire was profiled, and TCRdb retains in-frame clones only, with some absent. The table has approximately 45,000 clones, approximately 86% seen once. The receptor's source is an adult with an advanced solid tumor such as melanoma, head and neck, liver or kidney cancer. The sequences come from CD4+ or CD8+ T cells sorted from blood, collected in a trial of the OX40 agonist ivuxolimab. This chain connects TRBV7-2 to TRBJ2-1; no definite D call. The CDR3 is CASSLVEGHSSYNEQFF. CDR3 nucleotide sequence: TGTGCCAGCAGCTTAGTAGAAGGGCATAGCTCCTACAATGAGCAGTTCTTC.